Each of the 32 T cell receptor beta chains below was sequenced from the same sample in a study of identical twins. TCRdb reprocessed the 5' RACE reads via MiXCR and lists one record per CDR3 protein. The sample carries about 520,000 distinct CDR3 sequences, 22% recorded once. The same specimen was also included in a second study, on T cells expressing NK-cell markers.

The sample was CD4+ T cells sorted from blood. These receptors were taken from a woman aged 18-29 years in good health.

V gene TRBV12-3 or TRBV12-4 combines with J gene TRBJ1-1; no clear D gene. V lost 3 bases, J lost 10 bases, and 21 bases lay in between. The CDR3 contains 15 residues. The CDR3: CASSFYQPSSVGAFF. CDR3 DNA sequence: TGTGCCAGCAGTTTTTATCAACCTTCTTCTGTCGGAGCTTTCTTT.

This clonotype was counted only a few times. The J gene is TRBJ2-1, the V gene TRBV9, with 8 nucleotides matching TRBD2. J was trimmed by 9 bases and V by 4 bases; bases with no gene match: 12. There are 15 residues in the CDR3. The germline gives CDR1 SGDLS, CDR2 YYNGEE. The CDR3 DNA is TGTGCCAGCAGCCCTCGTGGAGCGGGAGTCGCTGAGCAGTTCTTC. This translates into CASSPRGAGVAEQFF.

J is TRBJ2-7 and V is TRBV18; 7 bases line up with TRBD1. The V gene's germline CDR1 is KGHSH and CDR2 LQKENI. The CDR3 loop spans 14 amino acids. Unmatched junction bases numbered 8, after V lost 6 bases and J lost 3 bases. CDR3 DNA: TGTGCCAGCTCGCCTTTCAGGGACAGCTACGAGCAGTACTTC. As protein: CASSPFRDSYEQYF. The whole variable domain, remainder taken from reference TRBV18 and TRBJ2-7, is NAGVMQNPRHLVRRRGQEARLRCSPMKGHSHVYWYRQLPEEGLKFMVYLQKENIIDESGMPKERFSAEFPKEGPSILRIQQVVRGDSAAYFCASSPFRDSYEQYFGPGTRLTVT.

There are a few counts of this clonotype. The CDR3 nucleotides are TGTGCCATCACCTCTGGGAGGGATAATGAGCAGTTCTTC. This sequence encodes CAITSGRDNEQFF. The V and J genes are TRBV10-3 and TRBJ2-1, with TRBD2 identical over 7 bases. CDR3 size: 13 residues. After removal of 7 bases from V and 7 bases from J, the junction contained 7 bases not matched to a gene. Germline V gene lookup returns CDR1 ENHRY and CDR2 SYGVKD.

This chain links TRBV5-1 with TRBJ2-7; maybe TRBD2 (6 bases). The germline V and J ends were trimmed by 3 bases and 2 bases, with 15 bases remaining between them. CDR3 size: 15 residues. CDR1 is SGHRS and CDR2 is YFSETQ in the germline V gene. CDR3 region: CASSWRASPTYEQYF. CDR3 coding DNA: TGCGCCAGCAGCTGGAGGGCTAGTCCCACCTACGAGCAGTACTTC.

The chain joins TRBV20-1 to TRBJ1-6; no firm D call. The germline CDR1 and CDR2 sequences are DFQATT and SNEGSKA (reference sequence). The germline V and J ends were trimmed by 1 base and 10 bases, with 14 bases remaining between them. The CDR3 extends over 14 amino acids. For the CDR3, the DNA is TGCAGTGCTAGAGGTGGACCGACGGTCTCACCCCTCCACTTT. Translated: CSARGGPTVSPLHF.

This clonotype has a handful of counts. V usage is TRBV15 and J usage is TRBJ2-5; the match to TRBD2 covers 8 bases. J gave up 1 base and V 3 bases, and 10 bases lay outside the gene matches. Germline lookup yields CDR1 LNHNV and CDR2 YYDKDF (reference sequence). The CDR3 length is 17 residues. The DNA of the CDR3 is TGTGCCACCAGCAGTGGGCCCCAGCGGGGGCCCCAAGAGACCCAGTACTTC. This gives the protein CATSSGPQRGPQETQYF.

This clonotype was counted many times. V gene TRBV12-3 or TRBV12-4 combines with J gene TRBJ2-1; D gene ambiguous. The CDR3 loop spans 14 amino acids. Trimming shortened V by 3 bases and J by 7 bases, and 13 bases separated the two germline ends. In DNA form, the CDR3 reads TGTGCCAGCAGTTTCACCAACCTCCGGAATGAGCAGTTCTTC. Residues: CASSFTNLRNEQFF.

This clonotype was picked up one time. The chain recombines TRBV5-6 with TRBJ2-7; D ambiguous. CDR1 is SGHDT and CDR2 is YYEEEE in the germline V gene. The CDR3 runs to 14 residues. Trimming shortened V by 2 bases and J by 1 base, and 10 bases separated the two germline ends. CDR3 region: CASSFLGRSYEQYF. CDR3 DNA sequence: TGTGCCAGCAGCTTCCTCGGCAGGTCCTACGAGCAGTACTTC.

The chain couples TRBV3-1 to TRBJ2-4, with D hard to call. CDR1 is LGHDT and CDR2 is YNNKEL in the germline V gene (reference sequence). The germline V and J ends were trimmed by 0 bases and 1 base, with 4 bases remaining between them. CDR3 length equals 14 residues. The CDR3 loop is CASSQDWAKNIQYF. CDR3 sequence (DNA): TGTGCCAGCAGCCAAGATTGGGCCAAAAACATTCAGTACTTC.

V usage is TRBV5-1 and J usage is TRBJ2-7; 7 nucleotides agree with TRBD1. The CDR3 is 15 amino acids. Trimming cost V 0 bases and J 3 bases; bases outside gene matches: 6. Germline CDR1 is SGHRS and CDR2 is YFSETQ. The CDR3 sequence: CASSLGGRGLYEQYF. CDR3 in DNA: TGCGCCAGCAGCTTGGGGGGTAGGGGGCTCTACGAGCAGTACTTC.

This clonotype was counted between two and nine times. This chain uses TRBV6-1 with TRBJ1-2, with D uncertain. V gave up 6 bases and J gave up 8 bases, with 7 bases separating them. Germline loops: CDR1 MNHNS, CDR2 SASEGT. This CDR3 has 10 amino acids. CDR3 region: CASRGVGYTF. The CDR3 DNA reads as TGTGCCAGCAGGGGTGTGGGCTACACCTTC.

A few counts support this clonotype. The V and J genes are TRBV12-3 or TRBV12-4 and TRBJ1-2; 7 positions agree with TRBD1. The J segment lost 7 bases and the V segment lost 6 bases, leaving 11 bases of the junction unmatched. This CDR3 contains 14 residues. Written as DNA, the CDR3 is TGTGCCAGCAGACCGAGGACAGGACACTCTGGCTACACCTTC. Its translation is CASRPRTGHSGYTF.

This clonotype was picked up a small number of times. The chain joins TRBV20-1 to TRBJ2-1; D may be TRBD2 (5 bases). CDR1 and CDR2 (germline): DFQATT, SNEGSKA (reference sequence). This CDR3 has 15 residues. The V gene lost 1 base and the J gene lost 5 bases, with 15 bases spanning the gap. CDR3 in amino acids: CSARAPLVNHNEQFF. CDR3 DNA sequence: TGCAGTGCTAGAGCCCCACTAGTTAACCACAATGAGCAGTTCTTC.

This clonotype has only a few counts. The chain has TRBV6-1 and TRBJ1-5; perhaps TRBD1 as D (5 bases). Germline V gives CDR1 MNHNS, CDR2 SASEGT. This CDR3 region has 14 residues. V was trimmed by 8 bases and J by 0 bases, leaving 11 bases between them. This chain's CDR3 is CASGASFSNQPQHF. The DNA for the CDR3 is TGTGCCAGCGGGGCCTCATTTAGCAATCAGCCCCAGCATTTT.

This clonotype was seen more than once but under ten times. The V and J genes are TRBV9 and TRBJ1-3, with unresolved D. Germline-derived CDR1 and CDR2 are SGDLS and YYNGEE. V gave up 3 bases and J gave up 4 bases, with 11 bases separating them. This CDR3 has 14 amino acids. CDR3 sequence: CASSGGNRGNTIYF. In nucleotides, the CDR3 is TGTGCCAGCAGCGGAGGGAATCGAGGAAACACCATATATTTT.

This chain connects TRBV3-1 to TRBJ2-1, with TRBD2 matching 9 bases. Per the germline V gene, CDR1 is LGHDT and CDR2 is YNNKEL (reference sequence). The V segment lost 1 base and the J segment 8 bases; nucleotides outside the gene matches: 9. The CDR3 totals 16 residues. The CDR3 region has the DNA TGTGCCAGCAGCCAAGTCGGACTAGCGCTTAGCGATGAGCAGTTCTTC. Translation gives CASSQVGLALSDEQFF.

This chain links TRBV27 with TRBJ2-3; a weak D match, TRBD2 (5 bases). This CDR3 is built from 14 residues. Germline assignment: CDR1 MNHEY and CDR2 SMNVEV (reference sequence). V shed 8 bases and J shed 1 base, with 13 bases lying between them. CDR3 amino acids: CASWTPRGTDTQYF. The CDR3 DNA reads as TGTGCCAGCTGGACTCCTCGGGGCACAGATACGCAGTATTTT.

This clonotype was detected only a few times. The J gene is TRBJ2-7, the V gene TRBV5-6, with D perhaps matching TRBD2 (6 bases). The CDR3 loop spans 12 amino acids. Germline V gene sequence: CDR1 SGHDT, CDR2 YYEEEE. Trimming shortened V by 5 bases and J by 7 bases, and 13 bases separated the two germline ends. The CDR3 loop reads CASRRGGEEQYF. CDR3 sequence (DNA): TGTGCCAGCAGGCGGGGCGGTGAGGAGCAGTACTTC. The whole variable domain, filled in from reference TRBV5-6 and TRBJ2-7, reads DAGVTQSPTHLIKTRGQQVTLRCSPKSGHDTVSWYQQALGQGPQFIFQYYEEEERQRGNFPDRFSGHQFPNYSSELNVNALLLGDSALYLCASRRGGEEQYFGPGTRLTVT.

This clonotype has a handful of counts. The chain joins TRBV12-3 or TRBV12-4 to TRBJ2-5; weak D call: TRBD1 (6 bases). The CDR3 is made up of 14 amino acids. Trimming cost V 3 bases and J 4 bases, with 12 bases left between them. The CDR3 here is CASSFLQGGETQYF. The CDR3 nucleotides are TGTGCCAGCAGTTTTCTACAGGGCGGAGAGACCCAGTACTTC.

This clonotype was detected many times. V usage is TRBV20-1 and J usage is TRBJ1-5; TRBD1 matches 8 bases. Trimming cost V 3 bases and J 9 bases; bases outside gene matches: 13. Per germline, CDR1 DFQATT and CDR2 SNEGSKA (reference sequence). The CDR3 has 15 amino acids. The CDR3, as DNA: TGCAGTGCTAGGGACCCGGACAGGGCAATAGGGCCCCAGCATTTT. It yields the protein CSARDPDRAIGPQHF.

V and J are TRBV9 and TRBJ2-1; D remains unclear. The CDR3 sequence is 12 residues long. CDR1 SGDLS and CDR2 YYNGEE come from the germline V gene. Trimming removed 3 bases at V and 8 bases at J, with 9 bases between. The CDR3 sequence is CASSASRYEQFF. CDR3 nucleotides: TGTGCCAGCAGCGCCAGCCGGTATGAGCAGTTCTTC.

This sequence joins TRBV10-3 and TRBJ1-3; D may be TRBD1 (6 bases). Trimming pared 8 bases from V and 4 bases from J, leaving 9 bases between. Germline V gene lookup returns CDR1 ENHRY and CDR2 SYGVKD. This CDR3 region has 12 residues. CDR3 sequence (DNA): TGTGCCATCCGGGGGCAGGGAAACACCATATATTTT. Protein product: CAIRGQGNTIYF.

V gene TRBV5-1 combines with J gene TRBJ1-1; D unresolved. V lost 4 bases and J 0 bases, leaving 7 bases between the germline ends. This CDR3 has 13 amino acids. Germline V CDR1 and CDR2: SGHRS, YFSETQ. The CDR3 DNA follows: TGCGCCAGCAGCGCGAGTATGAACACTGAAGCTTTCTTT. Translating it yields CASSASMNTEAFF.

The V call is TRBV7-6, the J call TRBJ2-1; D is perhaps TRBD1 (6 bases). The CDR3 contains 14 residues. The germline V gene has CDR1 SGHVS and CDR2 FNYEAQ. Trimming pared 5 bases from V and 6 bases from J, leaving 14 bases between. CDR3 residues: CASSRGGRANEQFF. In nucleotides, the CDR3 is TGTGCCAGCAGCCGAGGGGGTAGAGCCAATGAGCAGTTCTTC. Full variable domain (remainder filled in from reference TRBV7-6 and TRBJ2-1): GAGVSQSPRYKVTKRGQDVALRCDPISGHVSLYWYRQALGQGPEFLTYFNYEAQQDKSGLPNDRFSAERPEGSISTLTIQRTEQRDSAMYRCASSRGGRANEQFFGPGTRLTVL.

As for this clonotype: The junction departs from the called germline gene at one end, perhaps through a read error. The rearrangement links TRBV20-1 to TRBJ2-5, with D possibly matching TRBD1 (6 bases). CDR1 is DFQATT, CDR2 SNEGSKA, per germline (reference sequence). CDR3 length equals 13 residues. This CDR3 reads CSAGQLGWGTQCF. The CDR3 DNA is TGCAGTGCTGGACAGTTGGGGTGGGGGACCCAGTGCTTC.

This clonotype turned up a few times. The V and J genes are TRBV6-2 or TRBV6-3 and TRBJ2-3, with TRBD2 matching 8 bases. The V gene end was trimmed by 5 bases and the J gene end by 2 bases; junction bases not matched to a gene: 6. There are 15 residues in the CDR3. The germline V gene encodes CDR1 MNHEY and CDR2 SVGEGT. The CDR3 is CASSRLAQLTDTQYF. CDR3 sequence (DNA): TGTGCCAGCAGTCGACTAGCGCAACTCACAGATACGCAGTATTTT.

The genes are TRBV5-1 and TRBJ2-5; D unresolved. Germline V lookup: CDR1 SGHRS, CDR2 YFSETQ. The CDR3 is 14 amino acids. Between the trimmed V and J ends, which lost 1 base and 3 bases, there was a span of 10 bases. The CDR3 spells CASSLLPGEETQYF. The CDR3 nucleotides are TGCGCCAGCAGCTTGTTACCAGGTGAAGAGACCCAGTACTTC.

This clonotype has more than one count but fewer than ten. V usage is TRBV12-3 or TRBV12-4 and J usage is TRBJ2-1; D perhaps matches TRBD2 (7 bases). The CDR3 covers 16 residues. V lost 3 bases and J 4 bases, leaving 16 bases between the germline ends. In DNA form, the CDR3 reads TGTGCCAGCAGTTTTCCCCAGGGGAGGGTGTACAATGAGCAGTTCTTC. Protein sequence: CASSFPQGRVYNEQFF.

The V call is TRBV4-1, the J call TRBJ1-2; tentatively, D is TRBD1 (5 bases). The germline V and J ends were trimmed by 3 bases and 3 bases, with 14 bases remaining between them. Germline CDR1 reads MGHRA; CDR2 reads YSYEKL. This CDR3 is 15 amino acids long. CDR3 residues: CASSHGAGADYGYTF. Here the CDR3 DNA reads TGCGCCAGCAGCCATGGAGCTGGGGCAGACTATGGCTACACCTTC.

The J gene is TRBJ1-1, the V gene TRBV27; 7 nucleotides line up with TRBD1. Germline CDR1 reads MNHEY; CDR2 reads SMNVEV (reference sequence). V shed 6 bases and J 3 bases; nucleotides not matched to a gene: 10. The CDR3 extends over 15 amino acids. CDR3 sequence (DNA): TGTGCCAGCAGAAAGAGACAGGGAATGTACACTGAAGCTTTCTTT. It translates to CASRKRQGMYTEAFF.

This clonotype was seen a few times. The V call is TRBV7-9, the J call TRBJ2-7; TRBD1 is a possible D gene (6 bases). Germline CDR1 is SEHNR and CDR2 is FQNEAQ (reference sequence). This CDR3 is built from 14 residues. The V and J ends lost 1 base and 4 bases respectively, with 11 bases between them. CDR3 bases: TGTGCCAGCAGCTTAGGGGGACAACGATACGAGCAGTACTTC. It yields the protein CASSLGGQRYEQYF.